In its sample, the clone carrying this T cell receptor beta chain was seen a few times. Regions amplified from RNA transcripts were the TCR beta CDR3 regions. HTBI primers were used for first-round RT-PCR of the TCR CDR3. In TCRdb, the multiplex PCR reads were re-called with MiXCR into one record per CDR3 protein. The sample holds 700,000 to 950,000 distinct CDR3 sequences, under 45% seen once. This CDR3 has 12 residues. V was pared by 8 bases and J by 5 bases, with 6 bases of the junction left unmatched. CDR1 and CDR2 (germline): MNHEY, SVGAGI. This entry is derived from a study of T cells in Graves' hyperthyroidism and ophthalmopathy.

J is TRBJ2-7 and V is TRBV6-5; TRBD2 agrees at 7 bases. The specimen was blood. This TCR derives from a woman aged 40 to 50 with Graves' hyperthyroidism. CDR3 sequence: CASGPGTNEQYF. The CDR3 bases are TGTGCCAGCGGTCCAGGGACTAACGAGCAGTACTTC.